This T cell receptor beta chain came from a study of T cells in Graves' hyperthyroidism and ophthalmopathy. It was RNA transcripts that yielded the amplified TCR beta CDR3 regions. HTBI primers were used for first-round RT-PCR of the TCR CDR3. MiXCR, applied by TCRdb to the multiplex PCR reads, yields one record per CDR3 protein. In the table there are about 560,000 distinct CDR3 sequences, 16% of which are singletons. This clonotype was seen more than once but under ten times. What it recognizes is unknown. This CDR3 comprises 15 residues. Germline V gene sequence: CDR1 LNHDA, CDR2 SQIVND (reference sequence). V lost 6 bases and J lost 4; bases outside the gene matches: 6. Study-wide points: The model's output predicted ophthalmopathy at a median of around 6.9 months prior to onset.

Stable Graves' hyperthyroidism denoted no ophthalmopathy progression over 18 months. The hyperthyroidism was newly diagnosed and had lasted under 2 months; the patients were aged 18 to 65. Orbital computed tomography, thyroid ultrasound, serum thyroxine and TRAb, and clinical symptoms together informed the diagnoses. Sequencing was carried out using blood. J is TRBJ2-1 and V is TRBV19; 10 bases are shared with TRBD2. This receptor was taken from a woman under 30 with Graves' hyperthyroidism. This CDR3 is CASRFGTSAYNEQFF. CDR3 sequence (DNA): TGTGCCAGTAGGTTCGGGACTAGCGCTTACAATGAGCAGTTCTTC.